The 25 T cell receptor beta chains in this list originate from one sample, sequenced in a study of glioma-infiltrating T cells after dendritic cell vaccination. The protocol was immunoSEQ multiplex PCR, while the TCRdb copy is restricted to in-frame clones and leaves out a portion. The sample lists 65,000 to 80,000 clones, roughly 84% occurring once. Stated time point: after dendritic cell vaccination, including at tumor progression/relapse. Sequences were derived from blood, sampled after dendritic cell vaccination. These receptor sequences come from a human donor with glioblastoma.

The genes are TRBV6-5 and TRBJ1-3; D uncertain. Per germline, CDR1 MNHEY and CDR2 SVGAGI. V was cut by 4 bases and J by 1 base, with 8 bases left in between. CDR3 length: 14 residues. The CDR3 nucleotides are TGTGCCAGCAGTTCACTTAGATCTGGAAACACCATATATTTT. Translated, it gives CASSSLRSGNTIYF.

CDR3 loop: CASSEDRVQPQHF. Here the CDR3 DNA reads TGTGCCAGCAGTGAAGACAGGGTTCAGCCCCAGCATTTT. The gene calls are TRBV2 and TRBJ1-5; possibly TRBD1 for D (6 bases). V was pared by 1 base and J by 6 bases, with 7 bases between. The germline CDR1 and CDR2 sequences are SNHLY and FYNNEI. The CDR3 runs 13 residues.

The CDR3 DNA is TGTGCCAGTAGTAACGGTTACACTGAAGCTTTCTTT. It codes for CASSNGYTEAFF. The gene calls are TRBV19 and TRBJ1-1; no clear D. Germline V gene sequence: CDR1 LNHDA, CDR2 SQIVND (reference sequence). This CDR3 is 12 amino acids long. With 4 bases removed from V and 3 bases from J, the gap between germline ends came to 6 bases.

The CDR3 DNA follows: TGTGCCATCCTGGGGGGTTTACTCACTGAAGCTTTCTTT. The encoded protein is CAILGGLLTEAFF. This rearrangement joins TRBV6-1 to TRBJ1-1; possibly TRBD1 for D (5 bases). The CDR3 contains 13 residues. CDR1 is MNHNS and CDR2 is SASEGT in the germline V gene. The germline V and J ends were trimmed by 10 bases and 4 bases, with 16 bases remaining between them.

The chain employs TRBV18 and TRBJ2-7; TRBD1 matches 10 bases. The germline CDR1 and CDR2 sequences are KGHSH and LQKENI. V gave up 3 bases and J gave up 3 bases; unmatched junction bases: 5. This CDR3 is 15 amino acids long. The CDR3 sequence: CASSPSGQGLYEQYF. For the CDR3, the DNA is TGTGCCAGCTCACCCTCGGGACAGGGGCTCTACGAGCAGTACTTC.

The chain has TRBV19 and TRBJ2-3, with D possibly matching TRBD1 (5 bases). Trimming stripped 0 bases from V and 8 bases from J, with 15 bases between. CDR3 length equals 15 residues. Germline V gene lookup returns CDR1 LNHDA and CDR2 SQIVND (reference sequence). The CDR3 loop reads CASSIDQGKGSTQYF. CDR3 in DNA: TGTGCCAGTAGTATAGATCAGGGAAAGGGAAGTACGCAGTATTTT.

CDR3 sequence: CASSQAGHDYGYTF. CDR3 sequence (DNA): TGTGCCAGCAGCCAAGCAGGGCACGACTATGGCTACACCTTC. This chain links TRBV14 with TRBJ1-2; a weak D match, TRBD1 (5 bases). Germline V lookup: CDR1 SGHDN, CDR2 FVKESK. The CDR3 has 14 amino acids. The V gene lost 1 base and the J gene lost 3 bases, with 9 bases spanning the gap.

The chain joins TRBV4-1 to TRBJ2-1; 11 positions match TRBD2. The CDR3 contains 16 residues. Germline values: CDR1 MGHRA, CDR2 YSYEKL. V lost 3 bases and J lost 8; bases outside the gene matches: 9. The CDR3 DNA reads TGCGCCAGCAGCCAGTGGGGGCTAGCGGGAGGTTATGAGCAGTTCTTC. It yields the protein CASSQWGLAGGYEQFF.

This clone has just a few counts. The rearrangement uses TRBV5-1 and TRBJ1-6; the D gene is possibly TRBD1 (5 bases). The CDR3 runs 16 residues. Trimming cost V 4 bases and J 0 bases, with 11 bases left between them. CDR1 and CDR2 from the germline V gene are SGHRS and YFSETQ. The CDR3 is CASSPDRSSYNSPLHF. The CDR3, as DNA: TGCGCCAGCAGCCCCGACAGAAGCTCCTATAATTCACCCCTCCACTTT.

The chain has TRBV10-1 and TRBJ1-2; D is unresolved. Looked up from germline, CDR1 is WNHNN and CDR2 is SYGVQD (reference sequence). V lost 2 bases to trimming and J lost 8 bases, with 9 bases between them. This CDR3 spans 12 amino acids. The CDR3 here is CASSELIQGYTF. The CDR3 region has the DNA TGCGCCAGCAGTGAGCTAATACAGGGCTACACCTTC.

The chain uses TRBV9 and TRBJ2-5, with 7 bases that match TRBD1. CDR1 and CDR2 from the germline V gene are SGDLS and YYNGEE. V lost 0 bases and J lost 4; bases outside the gene matches: 6. The CDR3 totals 15 residues. The CDR3 DNA is TGTGCCAGCAGCGTAGGGACAGGACTTAGAGAGACCCAGTACTTC. This encodes CASSVGTGLRETQYF.

Only one count was recorded for this clone. The CDR3 region has the DNA TGTGCCAGCAGCTTGGGACAGTTAGATGGCTACACCTTC. Translation: CASSLGQLDGYTF. This chain uses TRBV5-6 with TRBJ1-2; maybe TRBD1 (5 bases). This CDR3 region has 13 residues. Germline CDR1 is SGHDT and CDR2 is YYEEEE. V dropped 0 bases and J dropped 6 bases, with 9 bases sitting between them.

The chain recombines TRBV6-4 with TRBJ2-1; a possible D gene is TRBD1 (5 bases). Germline V lookup: CDR1 MRHNA, CDR2 SNTAGT. The V gene lost 4 bases and the J gene lost 2 bases, with 12 bases spanning the gap. This CDR3 spans 15 amino acids. The CDR3 spells CASSGELGAYNEQFF. CDR3 coding DNA: TGTGCCAGCAGTGGTGAGTTAGGGGCCTACAATGAGCAGTTCTTC.

The chain couples TRBV6-6 to TRBJ2-2; D is uncertain. Per germline, CDR1 MNHNY and CDR2 SVGAGI (reference sequence). V lost 7 bases and J lost 3, with 3 bases in between. The CDR3 spans 11 residues. The CDR3, as DNA: TGTGCCAGCACCTACACCGGGGAGCTGTTTTTT. Its translation: CASTYTGELFF.

The J gene is TRBJ2-3, the V gene TRBV7-3, with a tentative D call TRBD2 (6 bases). V lost 4 bases, J lost 1 base, and 9 bases lay in between. Germline CDR1 and CDR2: SGHTA and FQGTGA. The CDR3 runs 14 residues. The CDR3 DNA reads TGTGCCAGCAGCTCTAGCGCCGGCACAGATACGCAGTATTTT. Its translation is CASSSSAGTDTQYF.

The rearrangement uses TRBV19 and TRBJ1-3; D unresolved. V dropped 5 bases and J dropped 0 bases, with 5 bases sitting between them. Per germline, CDR1 LNHDA and CDR2 SQIVND (reference sequence). The CDR3 spans 13 residues. The CDR3 nucleotides are TGTGCCAGTAGTCAGTACTCTGGAAACACCATATATTTT. As protein: CASSQYSGNTIYF.

The V call is TRBV12-5, the J call TRBJ2-1; 10 positions match TRBD2. Per the germline V gene, CDR1 is LGHNT and CDR2 is FRNRAP. The ends lost 1 base at V and 10 bases at J; junction bases unmatched: 13. This CDR3 region has 17 residues. Here the CDR3 DNA reads TGTGCTAGTGGTTTGGAACGACTAAGCGGGGGGGCCCGAGAGCAGTTCTTC. Translating it yields CASGLERLSGGAREQFF.

The rearrangement joins TRBV2 to TRBJ2-1, with 11 positions matching TRBD2. J gave up 8 bases and V 8 bases, and 11 bases lay outside the gene matches. Germline V lookup: CDR1 SNHLY, CDR2 FYNNEI. The CDR3 is 15 residues long. Here the CDR3 reads CASAPLAGVIDEQFF. The CDR3, as DNA: TGTGCCAGCGCTCCACTAGCGGGAGTTATTGATGAGCAGTTCTTC. The complete variable domain, with remaining parts taken from reference TRBV2 and TRBJ2-1, reads EPEVTQTPSHQVTQMGQEVILRCVPISNHLYFYWYRQILGQKVEFLVSFYNNEISEKSEIFDDQFSVERPDGSNFTLKIRSTKLEDSAMYFCASAPLAGVIDEQFFGPGTRLTVL.

The J gene is TRBJ2-7, the V gene TRBV7-2, with a weak D call TRBD2 (5 bases). V was clipped by 1 base and J by 1 base, with 14 bases between them. The germline V gene encodes CDR1 SGHTA and CDR2 FQGNSA. This CDR3 contains 16 residues. CDR3 loop: CASSLGSRGSSYEQYF. CDR3 bases: TGTGCCAGCAGCTTAGGTAGCCGGGGTTCTTCCTACGAGCAGTACTTC.

This chain uses TRBV30 with TRBJ1-5; 9 bases match TRBD1. Trimming cost V 3 bases and J 6 bases; bases outside gene matches: 9. CDR1 GTSNPN and CDR2 SVGIG come from the germline V gene (reference sequence). The length of the CDR3 is 15 residues. The CDR3 is CAWRQTGGAGQPQHF. CDR3 sequence (DNA): TGTGCCTGGAGGCAAACAGGGGGCGCGGGTCAGCCCCAGCATTTT.

V usage is TRBV7-2 and J usage is TRBJ2-7, with 11 positions matching TRBD1. J lost 5 bases, V lost 3 bases, and 6 bases had no gene match. This CDR3 has 15 amino acids. Per germline, CDR1 SGHTA and CDR2 FQGNSA. CDR3 DNA sequence: TGTGCCAGCAGCTTCGTAGGGACAGGGGGGAACGAGCAGTACTTC. As protein: CASSFVGTGGNEQYF.

The V call is TRBV6-5, the J call TRBJ2-5; D gene ambiguous. Trimming pared 0 bases from V and 4 bases from J, leaving 6 bases between. The length of the CDR3 is 13 residues. Germline V gives CDR1 MNHEY, CDR2 SVGAGI. In DNA form, the CDR3 reads TGTGCCAGCAGTTACTCGACAAGAGAGACCCAGTACTTC. It is translated as CASSYSTRETQYF.

V is TRBV7-6 and J is TRBJ1-6, with D unclear. The V end was cut by 5 bases, the J end by 5 bases, with 10 bases between. The CDR3 has 14 residues. CDR1 SGHVS and CDR2 FNYEAQ come from the germline V gene. This CDR3 is CASSPVVNNSPLHF. CDR3 bases: TGTGCCAGCAGCCCGGTCGTAAATAATTCACCCCTCCACTTT.

V and J are TRBV19 and TRBJ2-7, with 9 nucleotides matching TRBD1. Germline V gene lookup returns CDR1 LNHDA and CDR2 SQIVND (reference sequence). V trimming: 5 bases; J trimming: 2 bases; junction bases outside the gene matches: 13. CDR3 length: 17 amino acids. The CDR3 sequence: CASSPRQGGSLPYEQYF. The CDR3 region has the DNA TGTGCCAGTAGTCCCCGACAGGGGGGCAGCCTTCCCTACGAGCAGTACTTC. The complete variable domain, with remaining parts taken from reference TRBV19 and TRBJ2-7, reads DGGITQSPKYLFRKEGQNVTLSCEQNLNHDAMYWYRQDPGQGLRLIYYSQIVNDFQKGDIAEGYSVSREKKESFPLTVTSAQKNPTAFYLCASSPRQGGSLPYEQYFGPGTRLTVT.

V and J are TRBV19 and TRBJ2-7, with 8 bases fitting TRBD1. Germline CDR1 LNHDA, CDR2 SQIVND (reference sequence). V gave up 6 bases and J gave up 1 base; unmatched junction bases: 5. CDR3 length equals 14 residues. The CDR3 spells CASSRTGRSYEQYF. The CDR3 DNA reads TGTGCCAGTAGCCGGACAGGGAGGTCCTACGAGCAGTACTTC.